The rows below give T cell receptor beta chains drawn from one sample of a study of T-cell memory formation after mild COVID-19. TCRdb reprocessed the 5' RACE reads with MiXCR, giving one entry per CDR3 protein. The table records fewer than 650,000 distinct CDR3 sequences, roughly 17% of them present only once. Sequencing input: PBMCs or a T cell subset sorted from them (not recorded which). These receptors were collected from an adult woman who had mild COVID-19 (a few samples of this study predate the infection). Cell type and time point are not known. Both conserved end residues are part of each CDR3. The order of the fields is clone size, D gene, V gene, CDR3 length, J gene, CDR3 DNA, CDR3 protein. A D gene is named only where the DNA matches it firmly. Clone size is not always given. Where it is, it says once, few, many or a class for expanded clones.

NA	NA	TRBV27	11	TRBJ1-2	TGTGCCAGTAACTCCGAGGAGGGCTACACCTTC	CASNSEEGYTF
NA	NA	TRBV6-6	15	TRBJ1-4	TGTGCCAGCAGCCGGGGAGCAGCACTGGGGGAAAAACTGTTTTTT	CASSRGAALGEKLFF
NA	NA	TRBV24-1	16	TRBJ1-2	TGTGCCACCAGTGATCCCAACGCTGGCACGGGCTATGGCTACACCTTC	CATSDPNAGTGYGYTF
NA	TRBD1	TRBV6-5	15	TRBJ2-4	TGTGCCAGCAGTTACCGGGACAGGGGAAGGTACATTCAGTACTTC	CASSYRDRGRYIQYF
NA	NA	TRBV21-1	13	TRBJ2-7	TGTGCCAGCCGGCGCGACAACTCCTACGAGCAGTACTTC	CASRRDNSYEQYF
NA	TRBD1	TRBV7-9	15	TRBJ1-2	TGTGCCAGCAGCTGGCCGGGACAGGCGACCTATGGCTACACCTTC	CASSWPGQATYGYTF
NA	TRBD2	TRBV24-1	14	TRBJ2-1	TGTGCCACCAGTAAAGGACTAGCGGACAATGAGCAGTTCTTC	CATSKGLADNEQFF
NA	NA	TRBV29-1	15	TRBJ1-1	TGCAGCGTTGCGGGTTGGCCCACCATGAACACTGAAGCTTTCTTT	CSVAGWPTMNTEAFF
NA	TRBD2	TRBV15	14	TRBJ2-3	TGTGCCACCAGGAGAAGCGGGAGTCGGGATACGCAGTATTTT	CATRRSGSRDTQYF
NA	NA	TRBV7-6	14	TRBJ2-6	TGTGCCGTCAGGTGGGGGCCAGGGGCCAACGTCCTGACTTTC	CAVRWGPGANVLTF
NA	NA	TRBV6-1	15	TRBJ1-5	TGTGCCAGCAGTGAGGGGGGCCCTTCCAATCAGCCCCAGCATTTT	CASSEGGPSNQPQHF
NA	NA	TRBV7-6	16	TRBJ2-2	TGTGCCAGCAGCTCCTTGAGGGGTCAGGGATTTGGGGAGCTGTTTTTT	CASSSLRGQGFGELFF
many	NA	TRBV5-1	15	TRBJ1-1	TGCGCCAGCAGCTCTACCGGGATTTGGGACACTGAAGCTTTCTTT	CASSSTGIWDTEAFF
NA	TRBD1	TRBV24-1	15	TRBJ2-7	TGTGCCACCACTCGGACCGGGACAGGGCTCTACGAGCAGTACTTC	CATTRTGTGLYEQYF
NA	TRBD1	TRBV18	15	TRBJ1-1	TGTGCCAGCTCACTAGGGGGCGGCGATAACACTGAAGCTTTCTTT	CASSLGGGDNTEAFF
few	TRBD1	TRBV7-2	13	TRBJ1-1	TGTGCCAGCAGCGGGACAGGTACCACTGAAGCTTTCTTT	CASSGTGTTEAFF
NA	NA	TRBV7-9	14	TRBJ2-2	TGTGCCAGCAGCTTAGGAGGAGGGGCCCGGGAGCTGTTTTTT	CASSLGGGARELFF